The following is a TCR beta chain sequence with its context. The antigen is undetermined. TCRdb fed the multiplex PCR reads into MiXCR, producing one record per CDR3 protein. The table lists about 11,000 distinct CDR3 sequences, around 34% of them singletons. The sample belongs to a study of breast tumors, draining lymph nodes, adjacent tissues. Findings of the study overall: The lymph node origin of tumor T cells was framed as consistent with a hypothesis, not demonstrated. Tumors had less TCR diversity than lymph nodes, more than nontumor tissue. Luminal-like breast cancer showed significantly greater tumor-nontumor repertoire similarity than basal-like breast cancer did.

V lost 4 bases and J lost 6; bases outside the gene matches: 11. The germline gives CDR1 DFQATT, CDR2 SNEGSKA (reference sequence). The CDR3 is made up of 16 amino acids. The material sequenced was breast tumor tissue. This receptor was obtained from a female donor with breast cancer. Some clones in this sample may be carry-over from other donors' samples. The chain combines TRBV20-1 with TRBJ2-3; TRBD2 matches at 12 bases. The CDR3 DNA sequence: TGCAGTGCTAATACTCCGACTAGCGGGAGAGCGGATACGCAGTATTTT. Translated, it gives CSANTPTSGRADTQYF.